This T cell receptor beta chain derives from a study of CD8 T cells in ankylosing spondylitis. Points on this clonotype: Its target is unknown.

The authors made TCR beta libraries by quantitative 5'-RACE with molecular barcodes. MiXCR, run by TCRdb on the 5' RACE reads, gives a single entry per CDR3 protein. The table shows fewer than 550,000 distinct CDR3 sequences, with approximately 5.3% occurring only once. General study results and limits: Disease-associated clones were CD8+ and fairly uncommon in peripheral blood. Reports of some motif variants in reactive arthritis synovial fluid and blood predate this one. Clones tied to disease were said to be significantly enriched in matched ankylosing spondylitis synovial fluid. Characteristic, it appeared, of ankylosing spondylitis blood was a TCR beta motif of eight highly homologous variants.

V was trimmed by 1 base and J by 3 bases, leaving 13 bases between them. CDR3 length: 16 residues. CDR1 and CDR2 (germline): LGHNT, FRNRAP. The TCR was taken from a male donor with ankylosing spondylitis. The sequencing sample was made of blood, either unsorted or a sorted T cell fraction (not recorded which). The genes are TRBV12-5 and TRBJ2-1; D might be TRBD2 (6 bases). Here the CDR3 reads CASGLGLVNYYNEQFF. The CDR3 bases are TGTGCTAGTGGTTTGGGACTAGTCAACTACTACAATGAGCAGTTCTTC. Full variable domain (missing parts from reference TRBV12-5 and TRBJ2-1): DARVTQTPRHKVTEMGQEVTMRCQPILGHNTVFWYRQTMMQGLELLAYFRNRAPLDDSGMPKDRFSAEMPDATLATLKIQPSEPRDSAVYFCASGLGLVNYYNEQFFGPGTRLTVL.